The next 14 T cell receptor beta chains were all read from a single sample in a study of beta chain features in type 1 diabetes. All of the isolated RNA was reverse transcribed, so expressed TCRB transcripts were sequenced. This table comes from immunoSEQ multiplex PCR, and its TCRdb copy is limited to in-frame clones, with some not included. The sample contains under 950,000 clones, about a sixth of which appear only once. Source material: naive CD4+ T cells from blood. All receptors come from a woman under 30 in good health.

This clone turned up a few times. The rearrangement uses TRBV6-6 and TRBJ2-7; a possible D gene is TRBD1 (5 bases). Germline V gene data show CDR1 as MNHNY and CDR2 as SVGAGI (reference sequence). The CDR3 is 15 residues long. V was clipped by 2 bases and J by 0 bases, with 11 bases between them. CDR3 in amino acids: CASSYGAVSSYEQYF. The CDR3 region has the DNA TGTGCCAGCAGTTACGGGGCGGTGAGCTCCTACGAGCAGTACTTC.

This chain connects TRBV29-1 to TRBJ2-1; 8 bases align to TRBD1. The CDR3 extends over 14 amino acids. The V gene end was trimmed by 4 bases and the J gene end by 12 bases; junction bases not matched to a gene: 14. Looked up from germline, CDR1 is SQVTM and CDR2 is ANQGSEA. This CDR3 is CSVAQTDRAQGQFF. DNA of the CDR3: TGCAGCGTTGCACAAACGGACAGGGCGCAGGGGCAGTTCTTC.

This chain links TRBV4-3 with TRBJ2-3; 7 bases fit TRBD2. The V gene end was trimmed by 5 bases and the J gene end by 3 bases; junction bases not matched to a gene: 8. This CDR3 has 15 amino acids. The germline gives CDR1 LGHNA, CDR2 YSLEER. Written as DNA, the CDR3 is TGCGCCAGCAGCGCGCAGACTAGCTTTACAGATACGCAGTATTTT. Protein: CASSAQTSFTDTQYF.

The CDR3 sequence: CASRGPGHSEQYF. The CDR3 DNA reads as TGTGCCAGCAGGGGGCCAGGGCACTCCGAGCAGTACTTC. The V and J genes are TRBV6-5 and TRBJ2-7; D might be TRBD1 (5 bases). The V end lost 6 bases, the J end lost 6 bases, and 15 bases lay between the germline ends. The CDR3 has 13 residues. Per germline, CDR1 MNHEY and CDR2 SVGAGI.

This clone was counted a few times. The chain has TRBV28 and TRBJ2-5; 7 bases agree with TRBD1. The CDR3 spans 16 residues. Trimming cost V 6 bases and J 4 bases; bases outside gene matches: 14. Germline CDR1 and CDR2: MDHEN and SYDVKM. The DNA for the CDR3 is TGTGCCAGCAGGCCAACCGGGACAGTAGGGGGAGAGACCCAGTACTTC. Residues: CASRPTGTVGGETQYF.

The chain is built from TRBV28 and TRBJ1-2; D ambiguous. This CDR3 contains 14 residues. The ends were cut back, 5 bases at V and 2 bases at J, with 12 bases in the middle. Germline V gene sequence: CDR1 MDHEN, CDR2 SYDVKM. Here the CDR3 reads CASSRGQTNYGYTF. In DNA, the CDR3 is TGTGCCAGCAGTCGCGGGCAAACCAACTATGGCTACACCTTC.

The gene calls are TRBV2 and TRBJ1-6; 7 nucleotides agree with TRBD1. This CDR3 spans 14 amino acids. V dropped 1 base and J dropped 8; count of bases not matched to a gene: 2. CDR1 is SNHLY and CDR2 is FYNNEI in the germline V gene. CDR3 nucleotide sequence: TGTGCCAGCAGTGAAGGGACAGGACATTCACCCCTCCACTTT. Residues: CASSEGTGHSPLHF.

The V gene is TRBV12-5, the J gene TRBJ2-5; possible D gene TRBD2, 6 bases. The CDR3 extends over 15 amino acids. Trimming took 1 base from V and 5 from J, leaving 14 bases between them. CDR1 is LGHNT and CDR2 is FRNRAP in the germline V gene. In nucleotides, the CDR3 is TGTGCTAGTGGTTTGGGTCTGGCGGGGCACGAGACCCAGTACTTC. Translation gives CASGLGLAGHETQYF.

The J gene is TRBJ2-7, the V gene TRBV6-6, with TRBD2 identical over 11 bases. The CDR3 spans 16 residues. V shed 5 bases, J shed 6 bases, and the junction held 12 bases outside the gene matches. CDR1 and CDR2 from the germline V gene are MNHNY and SVGAGI (reference sequence). Written as DNA, the CDR3 is TGTGCCAGCAGTCCACCGGGACTAGCGGCCTCGGGCGAGCAGTACTTC. Translation gives CASSPPGLAASGEQYF.

The chain recombines TRBV6-1 with TRBJ1-5; D not certain. Germline V CDR1 and CDR2: MNHNS, SASEGT. The V gene lost 1 base and the J gene lost 0 bases, with 4 bases spanning the gap. The CDR3 covers 14 residues. The CDR3 nucleotides read TGTGCCAGCAGTGAAGAATATAGCAATCAGCCCCAGCATTTT. This gives the protein CASSEEYSNQPQHF.

This clone was recorded a few times. The CDR3 sequence: CASRDRDHEQYF. The CDR3 nucleotides are TGTGCCAGCAGGGACAGGGACCACGAGCAGTACTTC. The rearrangement uses TRBV2 and TRBJ2-7, with 8 bases identical to TRBD1. CDR3 length: 12 amino acids. The V gene end was trimmed by 6 bases and the J gene end by 5 bases; junction bases not matched to a gene: 3. Germline V gene data show CDR1 as SNHLY and CDR2 as FYNNEI.

V and J are TRBV6-6 and TRBJ2-3; 7 nucleotides agree with TRBD1. V shed 5 bases and J 3 bases; nucleotides not matched to a gene: 2. CDR3 size: 13 residues. Germline-derived CDR1 and CDR2 are MNHNY and SVGAGI (reference sequence). This chain's CDR3 is CASSKQGTDTQYF. Written as DNA, the CDR3 is TGTGCCAGCAGTAAACAGGGGACAGATACGCAGTATTTT.

V and J are TRBV9 and TRBJ2-1, with D tentatively TRBD1 (6 bases). The CDR3 spans 15 residues. The germline gives CDR1 SGDLS, CDR2 YYNGEE. V gave up 2 bases and J gave up 3 bases, with 12 bases separating them. CDR3 in amino acids: CASSVRGDGYNEQFF. CDR3 DNA: TGTGCCAGCAGCGTCAGGGGAGACGGCTACAATGAGCAGTTCTTC.

The chain uses TRBV11-2 and TRBJ1-3; no clear D. Trimming left V 1 base short and J 3 bases short, with 1 base between. Germline CDR1 reads SGHAT; CDR2 reads FQNNGV. CDR3 length: 12 amino acids. CDR3 amino acids: CASSLGGNTIYF. The CDR3 DNA is TGTGCCAGCAGCTTAGGTGGAAACACCATATATTTT.